The clone carrying this T cell receptor (beta chain) was counted a single time. Its target is not known. This sample is part of a study of regulatory T cells in long-lasting Graves disease. Study-wide results and caveats: Clonotypes that were public and shared totalled 2,500 to 3,500 in persistent patients versus over 800 in new patients. Few sampled subjects may have lowered accuracy.

Sample time point: newly diagnosed GD, antithyroid drugs for less than 3 months. Preparation of the TCR library used RNA extracted from PBMCs. Criteria from the American Thyroid Association guidelines were applied to diagnose Graves' disease. Germline V gives CDR1 LNHDA, CDR2 SQIVND (reference sequence). V was pared by 6 bases and J by 6 bases, with 11 bases between. CDR3 length: 12 residues. Libraries of TCR beta came from iRepertoire HTBI primers plus Arm-PCR of CDR3 regions. TCRdb recomputed calls from the multiplex PCR reads with MiXCR, one row per CDR3 protein. Here the sample spans 350,000 to 550,000 distinct CDR3 sequences, about 16% being singletons. These records were also assigned to another study, of T cells in Graves' hyperthyroidism and ophthalmopathy. As that report states: The authors deemed Graves' hyperthyroidism stable absent ophthalmopathy progression within 18 months.

J is TRBJ1-2 and V is TRBV19; TRBD1 is a possible D gene (5 bases). The sequenced sample was peripheral blood mononuclear cells (PBMCs), obtained at new diagnosis, from a patient treated with antithyroid drugs. The sequence derives from a woman aged 25-40 years with Graves disease. The CDR3 sequence: CASSAGAHGYTF. CDR3 nucleotide sequence: TGTGCCAGTAGCGCTGGGGCCCATGGCTACACCTTC.